The entry below describes one TCR beta chain. Its antigen is not identified. This specimen comes from a study of cytomegalovirus exposure and HLA in healthy donors. Study information: The 120 or so validation repertoires used the same platform as the 650 to 750 first-cohort repertoires, a later analysis reported. Study-wide findings and caveats: Specific recognition of CMV antigens was confirmed in vitro for three chains (all CMV-associated). The study recorded more than 150 TCR beta chains that were cytomegalovirus-associated.

This CDR3 comprises 17 residues. CDR1 is MDHEN and CDR2 is SYDVKM in the germline V gene. Trimming pared 6 bases from V and 2 bases from J, leaving 22 bases between. Method: immunoSEQ multiplex PCR; TCRdb's copy keeps in-frame clones and lacks some. The profile covers about 280,000 clones, with more than 75% appearing a single time and about 0.9% taken by the ten largest. The sequenced sample was PBMCs. The receptor comes from a young woman in good health and CMV-seronegative. This chain connects TRBV28 to TRBJ1-2, with D possibly being TRBD1 (6 bases). As DNA, the CDR3 is TGTGCCAGCAGACTAGGGGGGTCGGGGGGTCTGAACTATGGCTACACCTTC. Translation: CASRLGGSGGLNYGYTF.